This T cell receptor (beta chain) was recovered during a study of T cells after yellow fever vaccination. The V end lost 4 bases, the J end lost 4 bases, and 9 bases lay between the germline ends. The CDR3 length is 12 residues. Germline-derived CDR1 and CDR2 are SQVTM and ANQGSEA. At least ten counts were recorded for this clonotype. TCRdb used MiXCR to reprocess the 5' RACE reads, holding one entry per CDR3 protein. The sample holds some 670,000 distinct CDR3 sequences, about 12% seen once. Sequenced here: PBMCs, sampled on the day of the yellow fever booster vaccination. The chain recombines TRBV29-1 with TRBJ2-3; D may correspond to TRBD1 or TRBD2 (6 bases each). The source is a young man who received the YFV17D yellow fever vaccine. CDR3 sequence reads: CSVARGADTQYF. As DNA, the CDR3 is TGCAGCGTTGCTAGGGGGGCAGATACGCAGTATTTT.